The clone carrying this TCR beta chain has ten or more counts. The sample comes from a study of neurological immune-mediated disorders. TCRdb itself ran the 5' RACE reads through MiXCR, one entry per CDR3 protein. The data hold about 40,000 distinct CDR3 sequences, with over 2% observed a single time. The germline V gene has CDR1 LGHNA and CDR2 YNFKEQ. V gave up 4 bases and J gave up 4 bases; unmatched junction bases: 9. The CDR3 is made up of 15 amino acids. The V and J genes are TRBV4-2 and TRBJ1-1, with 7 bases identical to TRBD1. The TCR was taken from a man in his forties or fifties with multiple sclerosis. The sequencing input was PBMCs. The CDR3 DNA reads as TGTGCCAGCAGCCCCGCCCGGGACAGACCCACTGAAGCTTTCTTT. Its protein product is CASSPARDRPTEAFF.